The present TCR beta chain was sequenced within a study of cytomegalovirus exposure and HLA in healthy donors. Study findings and constraints: Altogether, 150 to 200 TCR beta chains were recorded as cytomegalovirus-associated. A likely sequencing artifact accounted for one observed cluster of highly shared sequence variants. Rarity held for most TCR sequences, but there were some public TCRs that occurred in many donors. Exclusion as indistinguishable affected some V segments, including TRBV6-2 and TRBV6-3.

Primers: 60 Vbeta forward and 13 Jbeta reverse. The protocol was immunoSEQ multiplex PCR, while the TCRdb copy is restricted to in-frame clones and leaves out a portion. The table records around 170,000 clones, about 82% of them present only once. The CDR3 contains 18 residues. Germline V gene data show CDR1 as MGHRA and CDR2 as YSYEKL. V lost 2 bases and J lost 3, with 20 bases in between. About this clone: Its antigen is not known.

The rearrangement joins TRBV4-1 to TRBJ2-4; TRBD1 might be the D (7 bases). Sequencing was done on a sample of PBMCs. The clonotype originates from a man younger than 35 in good health and CMV-seronegative. The CDR3 coding sequence is TGCGCCAGCAGCCAAACAATACCGCAGGGGGGAAACAAAAACATTCAGTACTTC. Protein: CASSQTIPQGGNKNIQYF.